This T cell receptor beta chain was sequenced during a study of blood T cells in healthy people across ages. This clonotype came up many times. Its antigen is unknown. The CDR3 spans 15 residues. The germline CDR1 and CDR2 sequences are ENHRY and SYGVKD. V shed 0 bases and J shed 6 bases, with 12 bases lying between them. Study outcomes and limitations: Naive and antigen-experienced cells were not separated, limiting conclusive comparison.

PCR was performed a second time for about 6 to 11 cycles using a sample-barcoded 5' primer and a J-beta primer mix. TCRdb reanalysed the 5' RACE reads using MiXCR and keeps one entry per CDR3 protein. This table holds 1 million to 1.2 million distinct CDR3 sequences, 35% to 45% found once. Isolated per sample were at least 6 million PBMCs. The chain combines TRBV10-3 with TRBJ2-1; D unclear. What was sequenced was blood. The sequence derives from a man in his late teens or twenties in good health. The CDR3 region is CAISESVRVGNEQFF. CDR3 nucleotide sequence: TGTGCCATCAGTGAGTCTGTTCGGGTCGGCAATGAGCAGTTCTTC.